This T cell receptor beta chain stems from a study of blood T cells in healthy people across ages. Findings and caveats of the study: TCR beta diversity tracked closely with naive T cell percentage.

This clonotype was recorded a few times. What it binds is not known. A second about 6 to 12 cycle PCR used barcoded and J-beta primers. TCRdb reprocessed the 5' RACE reads with MiXCR, giving one entry per CDR3 protein. The table shows about 1.4 million distinct CDR3 sequences, with 55% to 75% occurring only once. From germline, CDR1 is DFQATT and CDR2 SNEGSKA (reference sequence). This CDR3 comprises 11 residues. The chain is built from TRBV20-1 and TRBJ2-4; D call uncertain. The assigned J gene may be wrong: the sequence end matches TRBJ2-7 better. The receptor comes from a man aged 18 to 30 in good health. The sample comprised blood. As DNA, the CDR3 is TGCAGTGCTATGTTCTCCTACGAGCAGTACTTC. It specifies CSAMFSYEQYF.